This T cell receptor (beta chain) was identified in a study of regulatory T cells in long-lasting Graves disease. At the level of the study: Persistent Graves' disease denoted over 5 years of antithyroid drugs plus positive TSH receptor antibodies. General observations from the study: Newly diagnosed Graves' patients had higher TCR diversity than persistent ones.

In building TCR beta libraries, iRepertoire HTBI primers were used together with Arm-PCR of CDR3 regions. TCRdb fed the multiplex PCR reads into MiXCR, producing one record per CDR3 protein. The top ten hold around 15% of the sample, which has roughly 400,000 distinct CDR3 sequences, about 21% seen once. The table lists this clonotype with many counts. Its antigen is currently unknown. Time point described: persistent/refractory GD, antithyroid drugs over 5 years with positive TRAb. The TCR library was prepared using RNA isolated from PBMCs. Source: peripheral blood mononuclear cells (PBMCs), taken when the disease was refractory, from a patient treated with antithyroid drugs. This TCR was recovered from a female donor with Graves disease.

CDR3: CASSRVDRPYNTGELFF. The CDR3 bases are TGTGCCAGCAGTCGGGTTGACAGGCCATACAACACCGGGGAGCTGTTTTTT. This chain uses TRBV28 with TRBJ2-2; TRBD1 is a possible D gene (6 bases). The CDR3 length is 17 residues. The V and J ends lost 5 bases and 2 bases respectively, with 18 bases between them. Germline V gene sequence: CDR1 MDHEN, CDR2 SYDVKM.